This T cell receptor (beta chain) was sequenced during a study of control samples from healthy donors and cancer patients (dated by TCRdb to 2020 to 2021). V and J are truncated by 0 bases and 3 bases respectively, leaving an intervening sequence of 10 bases. From its cysteine to its phenylalanine, the CDR3 spans 14 amino acids. Only the CDR3 DNA stays, 42 bases, in frame from base 1. CDR1 and CDR2, per the germline V gene, are SGHDT and YYEEEE. As concerns this clone: Its cognate antigen has yet to be identified. Base qualities are missing; no much larger clone stands one base away.

The library came from the immunoSEQ multiplex PCR assay. TCRdb holds this immuneACCESS table with in-frame rearrangements only. Some clones are missing; in checked studies, unresolved V genes explain under half, and the rest has no known cause. The sample table lists about 84,000 clones, around 91% of them with a count of one. Roughly 15% of the sample belongs to the ten largest clones. Input material: blood. The sequence came from a man aged 50 to 59 in good health. Rearrangement joined TRBV5-6 to TRBJ2-7; no D gene can be assigned with confidence. The DNA sequence is as follows: TGTGCCAGCAGCTTGGGGACCGGAAACTACGAGCAGTACTTC. This translates into CASSLGTGNYEQYF.